The present T cell receptor (beta chain) was sequenced within a study of cytomegalovirus exposure and HLA in healthy donors. Study conclusions and caveats: It was assumed in the presence/absence analyses that sequencing depth was roughly uniform across donors.

For this clone: Its antigen remains unknown.

PCR was performed using 60 Vbeta and 13 Jbeta primers. Libraries were prepared by immunoSEQ multiplex PCR; TCRdb keeps only in-frame clonotypes and omits some of them. The sample yields 150,000 to 200,000 clones, 60% to 85% seen once. The sequence was collected from a female donor in good health and CMV-seronegative. Material: PBMCs.

The DNA for the CDR3 is TGTGCCAGCAGCCGATTAAGACAGGGGCACAATCAGCCCCAGCATTTT. Translation: CASSRLRQGHNQPQHF. The genes are TRBV28 and TRBJ1-5, with 8 bases that match TRBD1. The germline V gene has CDR1 MDHEN and CDR2 SYDVKM. The V gene end was trimmed by 6 bases and the J gene end by 3 bases; junction bases not matched to a gene: 10. The CDR3 length is 16 residues.